This T cell receptor (beta chain) was sequenced during a study of a mutant IDH1 vaccine in newly diagnosed glioma (dated by TCRdb to about 2021). Describing the broader study: Vaccination began 4-6 weeks after radiotherapy alone, or alongside temozolomide cycles in the chemotherapy-containing groups. Of the roughly 32 patients who were treated, around 62% were male and roughly 38% were female, and the mean age was about 37 years. Prior to enrollment, standard therapy consisting of radiotherapy alone, temozolomide alone, or radiochemotherapy with temozolomide had been administered to patients, with the combination being received by most patients. The week-35 safety follow-up took place at visit V12, and the week-47 end of study took place at visit V13. Peripheral blood was drawn at six visits: V03 (baseline), V05, V07, V10, V12 and V13. Longitudinal TCRB deep sequencing was done for about two dozen treated patients, wherever samples were available for exploratory analyses.

Trimming takes 3 bases from V and 7 bases from J, and the germline ends sit 18 bases apart. The CDR3 holds 15 amino acids from the cysteine to the phenylalanine. Of the read, only the CDR3 DNA is kept; its 45 bases are in frame from base 1. The germline V gene gives CDR1 as SNHLY and CDR2 as FYNNEI. The method was the immunoSEQ multiplex PCR assay. Rearranged TCR beta chain sequences were amplified with the hsTCRB Kit following the manufacturer's protocol. An Illumina MiSeq was used to sequence the TCRB libraries. In the authors' own workflow: The kit vendor's proprietary platform handled demultiplexing, trimming and gene mapping. This immuneACCESS table, as held by TCRdb, lists in-frame sequences with V and J called but not all clones. Of the missing ones, under half trace to an unresolved V gene in checked studies; the others have no known cause. That table furnishes V, J and clone size, whereas the DNA furnished D and trimming. The sample includes under 35,000 clones, with about four fifths observed a single time. The ten top clones hold approximately 8% of the sample.

Concerning this clone itself: Its antigen has not been determined. Base qualities are not recorded, but no much larger clone differs from it by a single base.

What the research found in general, with its limitations: The authors stated that sample limitations prevented analyses of patient blood samples from being reproduced. Immune responses induced by the vaccine were seen in around 94% of patients across multiple MHC alleles. Selection of PBMC samples for TCRB deep sequencing was based on availability. Changes in the top peripheral T cell clonotypes picked up by TCRB sequencing did not appear to be linked to pseudoprogression.

The time point label here, explained by the study, means: week 35, safety follow-up. Each vaccine dose was 300 ug of a 20-mer mutant IDH1 peptide in Montanide, given subcutaneously with topical imiquimod. Eight vaccinations were administered to patients in weeks 1, 3, 5, 7, 11, 15, 19 and 23, corresponding to visits V03 through V10. Newly diagnosed WHO grade 3 or 4 IDH1-mutant astrocytomas showing loss of nuclear ATRX were present in the donors. The samples were drawn from NOA16, a multicentre, single-arm, open-label phase I trial in Germany that tested a mutant IDH1 peptide vaccine in humans for the first time. The DNeasy Blood and Tissue Kit was used to extract genomic DNA from EDTA blood for TCRB sequencing.

The chain is made from TRBV2 and TRBJ1-2; a tentative D match to TRBD1 spans 5 bases. This TCR derives from a middle-aged man with glioma. The material was PBMCs, obtained from a glioma patient whose treatment included an IDH1 peptide vaccine. The CDR3 here reads CASSERDSPWSGYTF. DNA sequence: TGTGCCAGCAGTGAGAGGGACTCACCTTGGAGTGGCTACACCTTC.